A single sample is the source of the 26 T cell receptor beta chains below, sequenced in a study of OX40 agonist ivuxolimab in advanced cancers. The data were produced by immunoSEQ multiplex PCR, yet TCRdb's version contains in-frame clones alone and is incomplete. Of 92,000 or so clones in the sample, approximately 90% were seen once. The sample here was CD4+ or CD8+ T cells sorted from blood, taken in a trial of the OX40 agonist ivuxolimab. The receptor source for this set is an adult with an advanced solid tumor such as melanoma, head and neck, liver or kidney cancer.

The rearrangement joins TRBV30 to TRBJ1-2, with a tentative D call TRBD1 (5 bases). Germline values: CDR1 GTSNPN, CDR2 SVGIG (reference sequence). The CDR3 has 15 residues. Trimming stripped 4 bases from V and 4 bases from J, with 19 bases between. CDR3 in DNA: TGTGCCTGGATAAGGAGGAATGAGGGACCCTATGGCTACACCTTC. Residues: CAWIRRNEGPYGYTF.

The V gene is TRBV27, the J gene TRBJ1-2; a weak D match, TRBD1 (6 bases). This CDR3 has 14 amino acids. V lost 5 bases and J lost 8, with 18 bases in between. CDR1 and CDR2 from the germline V gene are MNHEY and SMNVEV (reference sequence). CDR3 coding DNA: TGTGCCAGCAGTCCCGGGACATTGACACGGGGCTACACCTTC. This encodes CASSPGTLTRGYTF.

V and J are TRBV30 and TRBJ2-7; tentatively, D is TRBD1 (6 bases). The germline CDR1 and CDR2 sequences are GTSNPN and SVGIG (reference sequence). The V end was cut by 4 bases, the J end by 3 bases, with 7 bases between. There are 11 residues in the CDR3. The DNA for the CDR3 is TGTGCCTGGAAAGGGGGCTACGAGCAGTACTTC. Amino acid sequence: CAWKGGYEQYF.

V usage is TRBV2 and J usage is TRBJ1-2, with D perhaps matching TRBD1 (6 bases). Per the germline V gene, CDR1 is SNHLY and CDR2 is FYNNEI. This CDR3 comprises 13 residues. Trimming shortened V by 3 bases and J by 6 bases, and 11 bases separated the two germline ends. The CDR3 DNA sequence: TGTGCCAGCAGTGAGGAGGGGGTGGATGGCTACACCTTC. This gives the protein CASSEEGVDGYTF.

DNA of the CDR3: TGTGCCAGCAGTTTAACGGGACTCAGAAGGGCCTACGAGCAGTACTTC. Its translation is CASSLTGLRRAYEQYF. This sequence joins TRBV27 and TRBJ2-7, with a tentative D call TRBD2 (6 bases). Trimming took 2 bases from V and 2 from J, leaving 16 bases between them. CDR3 length: 16 residues. Per germline, CDR1 MNHEY and CDR2 SMNVEV (reference sequence).

The chain is built from TRBV18 and TRBJ1-4; 7 bases match TRBD1. Germline V gives CDR1 KGHSH, CDR2 LQKENI. After removal of 2 bases from V and 5 bases from J, the junction contained 8 bases not matched to a gene. The CDR3 spans 16 residues. The CDR3 protein is CASSPFKTGRNEKLFF. DNA of the CDR3: TGTGCCAGCTCACCATTTAAGACAGGGCGCAATGAAAAACTGTTTTTT.

This chain connects TRBV27 to TRBJ2-1; 15 bases are shared with TRBD2. The V and J ends lost 4 bases and 7 bases, in that order; junction bases with no gene match: 2. CDR1 MNHEY and CDR2 SMNVEV come from the germline V gene (reference sequence). The CDR3 spans 15 residues. CDR3 residues: CASSSGTSGRNEQFF. CDR3 nucleotides: TGTGCCAGCAGTTCCGGGACTAGCGGGAGGAATGAGCAGTTCTTC.

V is TRBV6-1 and J is TRBJ1-1; no reliable D call. CDR1 is MNHNS and CDR2 is SASEGT in the germline V gene. CDR3 length: 12 amino acids. V was clipped by 2 bases and J by 7 bases, with 8 bases between them. The CDR3 sequence: CASSEMRLEAFF. In nucleotides, the CDR3 is TGTGCCAGCAGTGAAATGCGGCTTGAAGCTTTCTTT.

The chain joins TRBV5-1 to TRBJ2-5; TRBD1 might be the D (6 bases). There are 14 residues in the CDR3. V was pared by 0 bases and J by 4 bases, with 10 bases between. In germline, CDR1 is SGHRS, CDR2 YFSETQ. The CDR3 spells CASSLVLQGETQYF. The CDR3, as DNA: TGCGCCAGCAGCTTGGTGTTACAGGGAGAGACCCAGTACTTC.

The rearrangement uses TRBV27 and TRBJ2-5; 10 nucleotides agree with TRBD1. This CDR3 has 15 residues. Per the germline V gene, CDR1 is MNHEY and CDR2 is SMNVEV (reference sequence). V trimming: 8 bases; J trimming: 5 bases; junction bases outside the gene matches: 11. The chain's CDR3 is CASGGTGARGETQYF. In DNA, the CDR3 is TGTGCCAGCGGGGGGACAGGGGCCCGAGGGGAGACCCAGTACTTC.

This chain links TRBV4-1 with TRBJ2-3; 10 bases agree with TRBD2. J was trimmed by 5 bases and V by 4 bases; bases with no gene match: 12. Germline CDR1 is MGHRA and CDR2 is YSYEKL. The CDR3 runs 17 residues. CDR3 loop: CASSPKAGGPVIDTQYF. The DNA for the CDR3 is TGCGCCAGCAGCCCGAAAGCGGGAGGGCCAGTGATAGATACGCAGTATTTT.

J is TRBJ2-2 and V is TRBV30; a possible D gene is TRBD1 (6 bases). Trimming cost V 3 bases and J 4 bases, with 12 bases left between them. The CDR3 length is 14 residues. The germline CDR1 and CDR2 sequences are GTSNPN and SVGIG (reference sequence). The chain's CDR3 is CAWRLGAFTGELFF. CDR3 DNA sequence: TGTGCCTGGAGGTTGGGGGCGTTCACCGGGGAGCTGTTTTTT.

The V call is TRBV7-2, the J call TRBJ2-1, with 10 bases fitting TRBD2. Germline loops: CDR1 SGHTA, CDR2 FQGNSA. The CDR3 has 18 amino acids. With 2 bases clipped from V and 3 bases from J, the junction kept 10 bases outside the gene matches. CDR3 nucleotide sequence: TGTGCCAGCAGCTTACTGGCAAAACTAGCGGGATTCTACAATGAGCAGTTCTTC. This gives the protein CASSLLAKLAGFYNEQFF.

The J gene is TRBJ2-2, the V gene TRBV18; D gene uncertain. The germline gives CDR1 KGHSH, CDR2 LQKENI. Trimming removed 2 bases at V and 6 bases at J, with 4 bases between. The CDR3 is 12 amino acids. The CDR3: CASSPGAGELFF. The CDR3 DNA is TGTGCCAGCTCACCAGGCGCCGGGGAGCTGTTTTTT. Drawing the rest from reference TRBV18 and TRBJ2-2, the complete variable domain is NAGVMQNPRHLVRRRGQEARLRCSPMKGHSHVYWYRQLPEEGLKFMVYLQKENIIDESGMPKERFSAEFPKEGPSILRIQQVVRGDSAAYFCASSPGAGELFFGEGSRLTVL.

This chain joins TRBV6-1 and TRBJ2-3; 10 bases agree with TRBD2. This CDR3 has 15 residues. The germline CDR1 and CDR2 sequences are MNHNS and SASEGT. V trimming: 6 bases; J trimming: 3 bases; junction bases outside the gene matches: 6. The CDR3 nucleotides are TGTGCCAGCAGGGGGGTAGCGGGAGGTACAGATACGCAGTATTTT. Amino acids: CASRGVAGGTDTQYF.

The gene calls are TRBV6-1 and TRBJ1-5; 10 bases fit TRBD1. CDR1 is MNHNS, CDR2 SASEGT, per germline. This CDR3 has 16 residues. J was trimmed by 4 bases and V by 0 bases; bases with no gene match: 3. The DNA for the CDR3 is TGTGCCAGCAGTGAAGCGGCGGGACAGGGGAATCAGCCCCAGCATTTT. Protein product: CASSEAAGQGNQPQHF.

This clone has just one count. The V call is TRBV11-2, the J call TRBJ2-7; the match to TRBD1 covers 7 bases. The CDR3 length is 14 residues. Germline V gene sequence: CDR1 SGHAT, CDR2 FQNNGV. Germline trimming cut 5 bases from V and 3 bases from J; bases unmatched to any gene: 7. The CDR3 here is CASSPRDRLYEQYF. In DNA form, the CDR3 reads TGTGCCAGCAGCCCCCGGGACAGACTCTACGAGCAGTACTTC.

J is TRBJ2-3 and V is TRBV14; 10 nucleotides align to TRBD2. V lost 2 bases to trimming and J lost 0 bases; unmatched junction nucleotides: 11. Per germline, CDR1 SGHDN and CDR2 FVKESK. This CDR3 contains 19 residues. The CDR3 DNA reads as TGTGCCAGCAGCCAATCTATGCCTAGCGGGGGAGCTAGCACAGATACGCAGTATTTT. It is translated as CASSQSMPSGGASTDTQYF.

The gene calls are TRBV7-9 and TRBJ1-2; no clear D gene. The V end was cut by 1 base, the J end by 0 bases, with 9 bases between. The length of the CDR3 is 15 residues. Germline values: CDR1 SEHNR, CDR2 FQNEAQ (reference sequence). CDR3 loop: CASSLVGLTNYGYTF. The CDR3 region has the DNA TGTGCCAGCAGCTTAGTTGGATTAACTAACTATGGCTACACCTTC.

The rearrangement uses TRBV27 and TRBJ1-3; D gene uncertain. V was cut by 5 bases and J by 2 bases, with 7 bases left in between. The CDR3 runs to 13 residues. Germline V lookup: CDR1 MNHEY, CDR2 SMNVEV (reference sequence). The chain's CDR3 is CASSLSAGNTIYF. In DNA form, the CDR3 reads TGTGCCAGCAGTCTCTCGGCTGGAAACACCATATATTTT.

The chain is built from TRBV23-1 and TRBJ2-2; TRBD1 aligns across 10 bases. TRBV23-1 is reported as an ORF; its role is uncertain. Trimming removed 11 bases from V and 5 bases from J; junction bases left unmatched: 11. The length of the CDR3 is 15 residues. The CDR3 sequence is CAAPSGQGLTGELFF. CDR3 DNA sequence: TGCGCCGCCCCTTCGGGACAGGGGTTAACCGGGGAGCTGTTTTTT.

A single count supports this clone. CDR3 protein: CASSEGLAEYNEQFF. DNA for the CDR3: TGTGCCAGCAGTGAAGGCCTAGCGGAGTACAATGAGCAGTTCTTC. J is TRBJ2-1 and V is TRBV6-4; 7 bases are shared with TRBD2. CDR1 and CDR2 (germline): MRHNA, SNTAGT. Germline trimming cut 3 bases from V and 4 bases from J; bases unmatched to any gene: 6. This CDR3 has 15 residues.

This chain links TRBV6-9 with TRBJ1-2; 9 nucleotides match TRBD1. Germline values: CDR1 MNHGY, CDR2 SVAAGI. There are 16 residues in the CDR3. J gave up 8 bases and V 7 bases, and 17 bases lay outside the gene matches. CDR3 nucleotide sequence: TGTGCCAGCACCCCGCCGGGACAGGGTTTGTGGAGCGGCTACACCTTC. Protein: CASTPPGQGLWSGYTF.

The chain uses TRBV18 and TRBJ2-2, with 8 bases matching TRBD1. CDR1 and CDR2 from the germline V gene are KGHSH and LQKENI. This CDR3 contains 15 residues. V was clipped by 8 bases and J by 1 base; unmatched bases: 6. Here the CDR3 DNA reads TGTGCCAGCCCGAACGACAGGGGGAACACCGGGGAGCTGTTTTTT. As protein: CASPNDRGNTGELFF.

This chain links TRBV28 with TRBJ2-5, with 8 nucleotides matching TRBD2. This CDR3 has 14 residues. The ends lost 5 bases at V and 3 bases at J; junction bases unmatched: 5. Germline CDR1 reads MDHEN; CDR2 reads SYDVKM. CDR3 amino acids: CASSDGLAEETQYF. The CDR3 DNA follows: TGTGCCAGCAGTGACGGACTAGCCGAAGAGACCCAGTACTTC.

The rearrangement uses TRBV7-9 and TRBJ2-7; tentatively, D is TRBD1 or TRBD2 (5 bases each). V was trimmed by 4 bases and J by 6 bases, leaving 10 bases between them. Germline V CDR1 and CDR2: SEHNR, FQNEAQ (reference sequence). This CDR3 has 12 amino acids. The CDR3 protein is CASSWSGPEQYF. CDR3 DNA sequence: TGTGCCAGCAGCTGGTCGGGGCCCGAGCAGTACTTC.